These T cell receptor beta chains were read from a single sample in a study of blood T cell repertoires in COVID-19. The table came from immunoSEQ multiplex PCR; TCRdb's copy has only in-frame clones and leaves some out. The sample has roughly 280,000 clones; more than 80% are singletons. The sample taken for sequencing was PBMCs or T cells enriched from blood (not recorded which). These receptors came from a woman in her late teens or twenties who had recovered from COVID-19. CDR3s include the opening cysteine and the closing phenylalanine or tryptophan. The order of the fields is CDR3 DNA, CDR3 protein, clone size, V gene, J gene, D gene. A D gene is named only where the DNA matches it firmly. Part of the rows lack a size; the others show once, few, many or a class for expanded clones.

TGTGCCAGCAGCCTAGACAGGGGGGATGAAGCTTTCTTT	CASSLDRGDEAFF	NA	TRBV2	TRBJ1-1	TRBD1
TGTGCCAGCAGCTTGGACAGCTGGGGCTACACCTTC	CASSLDSWGYTF	NA	TRBV7-9	TRBJ1-2	NA
TGCGCCAGCAGCCAGAGGACTAGCGGGGTGGGGGAGCTGTTTTTT	CASSQRTSGVGELFF	NA	TRBV5-1	TRBJ2-2	TRBD2
TGTGCCAGCAGCTTAGGCGGGGGGGGACGTTACGAGCAGTACTTC	CASSLGGGGRYEQYF	NA	TRBV11-2	TRBJ2-7	TRBD2
TGTGCCAGCAGTTTAATCCCCCGGCAGGGGGCCTCTGAAGCTTTCTTT	CASSLIPRQGASEAFF	NA	TRBV27	TRBJ1-1	TRBD1
TGTGCTAGTGGTCGGGAGACGGAGACAGATACGCAGTATTTT	CASGRETETDTQYF	NA	TRBV12-5	TRBJ2-3	NA
TGTGCCAGCAGCCACAGGACTAGCGGGGGGGTGGATACGCAGTATTTT	CASSHRTSGGVDTQYF	NA	TRBV5-4	TRBJ2-3	TRBD2
TGCAGCGTTGTTGCGGGGTTTCCTGGAAACACCATATATTTT	CSVVAGFPGNTIYF	NA	TRBV29-1	TRBJ1-3	NA
TGTGCCAGCAGCTCGGGGGGGCGGATGTACCAAGAGACCCAGTACTTC	CASSSGGRMYQETQYF	NA	TRBV5-6	TRBJ2-5	TRBD2
TGTGCCACCTGGGGCCGGGGACAGGGTACTAATTCACCCCTCCACTTT	CATWGRGQGTNSPLHF	few	TRBV19	TRBJ1-6	TRBD1
TGTGCCAGCAGCCCCACGGGACAACCCAATCAGCCCCAGCATTTT	CASSPTGQPNQPQHF	NA	TRBV7-9	TRBJ1-5	NA
TGTGCCAGCAGTGGGACAGGGGGCCGACAGCCCCAGCATTTT	CASSGTGGRQPQHF	NA	TRBV2	TRBJ1-5	TRBD1
TGCGCCAGCAGCTTGGGGTCGGACAGGTCCACTGAAGCTTTCTTT	CASSLGSDRSTEAFF	NA	TRBV5-1	TRBJ1-1	TRBD1
TGTGCCAGCAGGGAGGGGCGTGGTAATGAAAAACTGTTTTTT	CASREGRGNEKLFF	NA	TRBV7-9	TRBJ1-4	NA
TGTGCTAGCAGCTTAAAGCAGGGATACGAGCAGTACTTC	CASSLKQGYEQYF	NA	TRBV7-7	TRBJ2-7	NA
TGTGCCATCAGGATACAGAATATGAACACTGAAGCTTTCTTT	CAIRIQNMNTEAFF	NA	TRBV10-3	TRBJ1-1	NA
TGTGCCAGCAGCAAATCCTCGGGGGGGACTGAAGCTTTCTTT	CASSKSSGGTEAFF	NA	TRBV21-1	TRBJ1-1	NA
TGTGCCAGCAGCCAAGCAGGGGGCCCAGATACGCAGTATTTT	CASSQAGGPDTQYF	NA	TRBV3-1/TRBV3-2	TRBJ2-3	TRBD1
TGTGCCAGCAGCTTAGGAGGAGCGGGGGGGCCCCTGTATTTT	CASSLGGAGGPLYF	NA	TRBV7-2	TRBJ2-3	TRBD2
TGCGCCAGCAGCGCCGGGACTAGAGGTACCGGGGAGCTGTTTTTT	CASSAGTRGTGELFF	NA	TRBV5-1	TRBJ2-2	TRBD2
TGCAGCGTTGAAGGGGGAGCGGGGGTAACCAATGAGCAGTTCTTC	CSVEGGAGVTNEQFF	NA	TRBV29-1	TRBJ2-1	TRBD2
TGTGCCAGCAGCCAAGAGCGGGGGGGCATCGGTGAGCAGTTCTTC	CASSQERGGIGEQFF	NA	TRBV3-1/TRBV3-2	TRBJ2-1	TRBD2
TGTGCCATCAGTGAGGGGGCCGGGTGGGATACGCAGTATTTT	CAISEGAGWDTQYF	NA	TRBV10-3	TRBJ2-3	NA
TGTGCCAGTACCGACAGGCGCAATCAGCCCCAGCATTTT	CASTDRRNQPQHF	few	TRBV19	TRBJ1-5	NA
TGTGCCAGCAGCCCGAGGGTGGCGGGGCGACTCCACGGGCAGTTCTTC	CASSPRVAGRLHGQFF	few	TRBV14	TRBJ2-1	NA
TGTGCCAGCAGTCCCCGGGGGGGTCCGGGTGATTCACCCCTCCACTTT	CASSPRGGPGDSPLHF	NA	TRBV5-4	TRBJ1-6	NA
TGTGCCAGCTCCTGGGTCAGGGCGACCAATTCACCCCTCCACTTT	CASSWVRATNSPLHF	once	TRBV19	TRBJ1-6	NA
TGTGCCAGCAGCCGGGACAGTTCACCCCTCCACTTT	CASSRDSSPLHF	NA	TRBV7-9	TRBJ1-6	TRBD1
TGTGCCAGCAGTCCTAGTTTAAACACTGAAGCTTTCTTT	CASSPSLNTEAFF	NA	TRBV6-5	TRBJ1-1	NA
TGTGCCAGCAGTGAATACAGGGGGACCTATGGCTACACCTTC	CASSEYRGTYGYTF	NA	TRBV6-1	TRBJ1-2	TRBD1
TGTGCCAGCAGCCAAGTGCGGGGGCCAGGGGAGACCCAGTACTTC	CASSQVRGPGETQYF	NA	TRBV3-1/TRBV3-2	TRBJ2-5	NA
TGTGCCAGCTCACAGGGGGAGAACTATGGCTACACCTTC	CASSQGENYGYTF	few	TRBV18	TRBJ1-2	NA
TGTGCCAGCAGCTTAGATCAGGGTGTTCGGCCCCTCCACTTT	CASSLDQGVRPLHF	once	TRBV11-2	TRBJ1-6	NA
TGCGCCATCAAACCGACAGGCTTAGGCAATTCACCCCTCCACTTT	CAIKPTGLGNSPLHF	NA	TRBV23-1	TRBJ1-6	NA
TGTGCCAGCAGTTTAACGAGGACAGGGAGGAATGGCTACACCTTC	CASSLTRTGRNGYTF	NA	TRBV28	TRBJ1-2	TRBD1
TGTGCCAGCAGCGAACCCGCGGCGGGAAACACCATATATTTT	CASSEPAAGNTIYF	NA	TRBV11-2	TRBJ1-3	NA
TGTGCCAGCAGCTTGCATCCCGTTAGTTCTAACACTGAAGCTTTCTTT	CASSLHPVSSNTEAFF	NA	TRBV5-5	TRBJ1-1	NA
TGTGCCAGTAGTATAAACAGGGGATATAATTCACCCCTCCACTTT	CASSINRGYNSPLHF	NA	TRBV19	TRBJ1-6	TRBD1
TGTGCCAGCAGCCCCGGGTCCCTCTACGAGCAGTACTTC	CASSPGSLYEQYF	NA	TRBV27	TRBJ2-7	NA
TGTGCCAGCAGCCAAGAGGCAGGGGGCTCTGAAGCTTTCTTT	CASSQEAGGSEAFF	NA	TRBV3-1/TRBV3-2	TRBJ1-1	TRBD1
TGTGCCAGCTCACCTATTTTTTTTGAGACCCAGTACTTC	CASSPIFFETQYF	NA	TRBV18	TRBJ2-5	NA
TGTGCCAGCACCGGGGACAGGGGGTCCTACGAGCAGTACTTC	CASTGDRGSYEQYF	NA	TRBV6-5	TRBJ2-7	TRBD1
TGTGCCAGCAGTCCAGAATTTAGCACAGATACGCAGTATTTT	CASSPEFSTDTQYF	many	TRBV27	TRBJ2-3	NA
TGTGCCAGCAGTGAGGGTACAGGGGGTGACTATGGCTACACCTTC	CASSEGTGGDYGYTF	NA	TRBV6-1	TRBJ1-2	TRBD1
TGTGCCACCCAGACAGGGATAACAACTAATGAAAAACTGTTTTTT	CATQTGITTNEKLFF	NA	TRBV2	TRBJ1-4	TRBD1
TGTGCCAGCAGACAGGGGACAGATACGCAGTATTTT	CASRQGTDTQYF	NA	TRBV6-5	TRBJ2-3	TRBD1
TGTGCCAGCAGTTTTAGGGGGCCCTACGAGCAGTACTTC	CASSFRGPYEQYF	NA	TRBV27	TRBJ2-7	TRBD1
TGTGCCAGTAGTAAAAGGAGACAGGGAGGCACTGAAGCTTTCTTT	CASSKRRQGGTEAFF	NA	TRBV19	TRBJ1-1	TRBD1
TGTGCCAGCAGCCCTAGTCCAGGGAATGGGGATGGCTACACCTTC	CASSPSPGNGDGYTF	NA	TRBV7-9	TRBJ1-2	NA
TGTGCCAGCAGCTTCGGACAGGGGGCCGTCACTGAAGCTTTCTTT	CASSFGQGAVTEAFF	few	TRBV7-6	TRBJ1-1	TRBD1
TGTGCCAGCAGGCTGCTACAGGGTTCGAAAGAGACCCAGTACTTC	CASRLLQGSKETQYF	NA	TRBV27	TRBJ2-5	NA